One and the same sample provided the 4 T cell receptor beta chains below, sequenced in a study of T cells in Graves' hyperthyroidism and ophthalmopathy. Researchers amplified the TCR beta CDR3 regions from RNA transcripts. First-round RT-PCR with HTBI primers amplified the TCR CDR3 region. TCRdb re-called the multiplex PCR reads through MiXCR, storing one row per CDR3 protein. The sample includes some 560,000 distinct CDR3 sequences, roughly 14% of them seen just once. Sequencing used blood. These receptors all come from a woman between 25 and 40 years old with Graves' hyperthyroidism.

V and J are TRBV7-9 and TRBJ2-7, with a possible D match to TRBD1 (5 bases). This CDR3 spans 14 amino acids. CDR1 and CDR2 from the germline V gene are SEHNR and FQNEAQ (reference sequence). The germline V and J ends were trimmed by 1 base and 3 bases, with 10 bases remaining between them. The CDR3 nucleotides read TGTGCCAGCAGCTTAGTCGGCAGGGTCTACGAGCAGTACTTC. Encoded protein: CASSLVGRVYEQYF. Full variable domain (rest looked up from reference TRBV7-9 and TRBJ2-7): DTGVSQNPRHKITKRGQNVTFRCDPISEHNRLYWYRQTLGQGPEFLTYFQNEAQLEKSRLLSDRFSAERPKGSFSTLEIQRTEQGDSAMYLCASSLVGRVYEQYFGPGTRLTVT.

The chain links TRBV20-1 to TRBJ2-1; the match to TRBD2 covers 9 bases. Germline assignment: CDR1 DFQATT and CDR2 SNEGSKA (reference sequence). The V and J ends lost 4 bases and 1 base, in that order; junction bases with no gene match: 23. CDR3 length: 21 residues. The CDR3 region is CSAKTRKLLAGNPLSYNEQFF. The CDR3 nucleotides read TGCAGTGCTAAAACCCGAAAACTCCTAGCGGGAAACCCCCTTTCCTACAATGAGCAGTTCTTC.

About this clonotype itself: Germline is not matched at one junction end, which may reflect a read error. The rearrangement links TRBV9 to TRBJ2-2, with 8 bases that match TRBD1. The CDR3 spans 16 residues. Germline V lookup: CDR1 SGDLS, CDR2 YYNGEE. The CDR3 region is CATSRVPQGATGELFF. The DNA for the CDR3 is TGTGCCACCAGCAGGGTTCCCCAGGGGGCAACCGGGGAGCTGTTTTTT.

This rearrangement joins TRBV6-5 to TRBJ1-4; TRBD1 might be the D (6 bases). This CDR3 region has 14 residues. Germline CDR1 MNHEY, CDR2 SVGAGI. V was trimmed by 2 bases and J by 5 bases, leaving 9 bases between them. CDR3 sequence (DNA): TGTGCCAGCAGTTACGGACAGCAGAATGAAAAACTGTTTTTT. Translation: CASSYGQQNEKLFF.